The next 8 T cell receptor beta chains were all read from a single sample in a study of CD8 T cells in Susac syndrome. It was with random hexamers that roughly 0.45 to 1 ug RNA was reverse transcribed. Each CDR3 protein gets one entry after TCRdb re-called the immunoSEQ multiplex PCR reads with MiXCR. The sample includes about 210,000 distinct CDR3 sequences, about 95% of them seen just once. The sequenced sample was CD4+ T cells from PBMCs. Receptors were obtained from a human donor with multiple sclerosis.

The genes are TRBV12-3 or TRBV12-4 and TRBJ2-5, with D hard to call. CDR3 length equals 14 residues. With 1 base removed from V and 1 base from J, the gap between germline ends came to 7 bases. Here the CDR3 DNA reads TGTGCCAGCAGTTTAGATCACTTCCAAGAGACCCAGTACTTC. Translated: CASSLDHFQETQYF.

This clonotype showed up just once. The chain combines TRBV2 with TRBJ2-7; no definite D call. Per germline, CDR1 SNHLY and CDR2 FYNNEI. Trimming took off 7 bases at V and 5 bases at J, with 12 bases between the two ends. The CDR3 is made up of 12 amino acids. As DNA, the CDR3 is TGTGCCAGCATTCTTTACCTGCACGAGCAGTACTTC. Translating it yields CASILYLHEQYF.

V is TRBV25-1 and J is TRBJ2-1, with 7 bases that match TRBD1. Germline V gives CDR1 MGHDK, CDR2 SYGVNS. The V gene end was trimmed by 5 bases and the J gene end by 2 bases; junction bases not matched to a gene: 6. The CDR3 runs to 15 residues. The CDR3 DNA follows: TGTGCCAGCAGTCCAGACAGGGCGCCCTACAATGAGCAGTTCTTC. Amino acids: CASSPDRAPYNEQFF.

This clonotype was picked up one time. This rearrangement joins TRBV14 to TRBJ2-3; D is undetermined. V gave up 0 bases and J gave up 8 bases, with 15 bases separating them. Germline CDR1 and CDR2: SGHDN and FVKESK. CDR3 size: 15 residues. The CDR3 here is CASSQDIGPLGTQYF. In nucleotides, the CDR3 is TGTGCCAGCAGCCAAGACATAGGACCCTTAGGTACGCAGTATTTT.

The chain has TRBV20-1 and TRBJ1-6; no definite D call. Germline-derived CDR1 and CDR2 are DFQATT and SNEGSKA (reference sequence). The CDR3 has 15 amino acids. V dropped 3 bases and J dropped 0 bases, with 9 bases sitting between them. CDR3 nucleotide sequence: TGCAGTGCTAGCTCCTTGAACTCCTATAATTCACCCCTCCACTTT. Amino acids: CSASSLNSYNSPLHF.

The chain employs TRBV23-1 and TRBJ1-3; no clear D gene. TRBV23-1 is annotated as an ORF whose role is uncertain. CDR3 length: 15 amino acids. Trimming stripped 3 bases from V and 0 bases from J, with 9 bases between. DNA of the CDR3: TGCGCCAGCAGTCATTGGGAAACCTCTGGAAACACCATATATTTT. Its protein product is CASSHWETSGNTIYF.

V usage is TRBV7-2 and J usage is TRBJ2-1, with 15 bases identical to TRBD2. J gave up 7 bases and V 5 bases, and 6 bases lay outside the gene matches. Germline V gene data show CDR1 as SGHTA and CDR2 as FQGNSA. This CDR3 region has 16 residues. The CDR3 coding sequence is TGTGCCAGCAGCGCCCCCGGACTAGCGGGGGGGAATGAGCAGTTCTTC. This encodes CASSAPGLAGGNEQFF. The full variable domain, in which reference TRBV7-2 and TRBJ2-1 provide the parts outside the CDR3, is GAGVSQSPSNKVTEKGKDVELRCDPISGHTALYWYRQSLGQGLEFLIYFQGNSAPDKSGLPSDRFSAERTGGSVSTLTIQRTQQEDSAVYLCASSAPGLAGGNEQFFGPGTRLTVL.

This chain connects TRBV3-1 to TRBJ2-6; TRBD2 aligns across 9 bases. The length of the CDR3 is 17 residues. J was trimmed by 0 bases and V by 2 bases; bases with no gene match: 2. Germline V lookup: CDR1 LGHDT, CDR2 YNNKEL (reference sequence). This chain's CDR3 is CASSQTSGHSGANVLTF. Here the CDR3 DNA reads TGTGCCAGCAGCCAAACTAGCGGGCACTCTGGGGCCAACGTCCTGACTTTC.